The 5 T cell receptor beta chains reported below all come from one sample, sequenced in a study of T cells in Graves' hyperthyroidism and ophthalmopathy. Amplification of TCR beta CDR3 regions used RNA as the template. An initial round of RT-PCR targeting the TCR CDR3 relied on the HTBI primer set. One entry per CDR3 protein, called by TCRdb with MiXCR from the multiplex PCR reads. The data show about 480,000 distinct CDR3 sequences, approximately 23% seen once. The sample comprised blood. These TCRs come from a woman aged 70-85 years with Graves' ophthalmopathy.

This clonotype was counted only a few times. V and J are TRBV24-1 and TRBJ2-3; D unclear. The CDR3 is 14 residues long. The germline V gene has CDR1 KGHDR and CDR2 SFDVKD. Trimming shortened V by 2 bases and J by 3 bases, and 8 bases separated the two germline ends. This CDR3 is CATSDSRKTDTQYF. In DNA, the CDR3 is TGTGCCACCAGTGATTCCCGGAAGACAGATACGCAGTATTTT.

The V gene is TRBV3-1, the J gene TRBJ2-5; TRBD2 matches 7 bases. V lost 1 base and J lost 5; bases outside the gene matches: 7. Germline CDR1 is LGHDT and CDR2 is YNNKEL (reference sequence). CDR3 size: 15 residues. CDR3 sequence: CASSQGQAGKETQYF. The CDR3 DNA sequence: TGTGCCAGCAGCCAAGGGCAAGCGGGGAAGGAGACCCAGTACTTC.

This clonotype was picked up many times. The J gene is TRBJ1-1, the V gene TRBV7-2; D possibly corresponds to TRBD1 (5 bases). The CDR3 contains 14 residues. The germline V gene encodes CDR1 SGHTA and CDR2 FQGNSA. Trimming shortened V by 6 bases and J by 1 base, and 12 bases separated the two germline ends. CDR3 protein: CASSLGQGNTEAFF. In nucleotides, the CDR3 is TGTGCCAGCAGTTTGGGGCAGGGGAACACTGAAGCTTTCTTT.

There are a few counts of this clonotype. The gene calls are TRBV2 and TRBJ2-5; D not resolved. The V gene lost 3 bases and the J gene lost 2 bases, with 7 bases spanning the gap. CDR1 SNHLY and CDR2 FYNNEI come from the germline V gene. The CDR3 contains 13 residues. The CDR3 loop is CASSDSSQETQYF. The CDR3 bases are TGTGCCAGCAGTGACAGCAGTCAAGAGACCCAGTACTTC.

V usage is TRBV6-2 or TRBV6-3 and J usage is TRBJ1-1; a possible D gene is TRBD1 (5 bases). Germline CDR1 is MNHEY and CDR2 is SVGEGT. The CDR3 is 13 residues long. Trimming took 2 bases from V and 7 from J, leaving 11 bases between them. The CDR3 here is CASSYEGRDEAFF. The CDR3 DNA follows: TGTGCCAGCAGTTACGAGGGCAGGGATGAAGCTTTCTTT.